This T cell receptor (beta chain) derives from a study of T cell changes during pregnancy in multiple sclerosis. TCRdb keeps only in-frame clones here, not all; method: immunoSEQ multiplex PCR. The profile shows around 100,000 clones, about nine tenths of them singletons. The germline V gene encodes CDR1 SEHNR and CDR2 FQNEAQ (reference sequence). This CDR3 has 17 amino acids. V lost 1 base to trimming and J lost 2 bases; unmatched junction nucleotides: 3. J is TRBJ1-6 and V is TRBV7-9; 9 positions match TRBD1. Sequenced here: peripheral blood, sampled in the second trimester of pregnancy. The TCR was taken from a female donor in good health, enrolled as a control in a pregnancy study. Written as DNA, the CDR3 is TGTGCCAGCAGCTTAGACGGGACAGGGCCCTATAATTCACCCCTCCACTTT. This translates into CASSLDGTGPYNSPLHF.